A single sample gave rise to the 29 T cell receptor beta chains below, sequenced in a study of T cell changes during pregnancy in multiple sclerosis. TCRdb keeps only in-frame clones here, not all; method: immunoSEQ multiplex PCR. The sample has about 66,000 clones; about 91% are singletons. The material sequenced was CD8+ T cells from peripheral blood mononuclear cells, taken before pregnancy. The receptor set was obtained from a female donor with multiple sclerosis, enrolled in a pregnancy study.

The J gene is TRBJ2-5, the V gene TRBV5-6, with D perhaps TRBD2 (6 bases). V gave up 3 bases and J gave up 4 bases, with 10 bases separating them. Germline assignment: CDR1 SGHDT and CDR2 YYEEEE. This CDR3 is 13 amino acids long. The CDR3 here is CASSWGGGETQYF. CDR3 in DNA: TGTGCCAGCAGCTGGGGAGGTGGAGAGACCCAGTACTTC.

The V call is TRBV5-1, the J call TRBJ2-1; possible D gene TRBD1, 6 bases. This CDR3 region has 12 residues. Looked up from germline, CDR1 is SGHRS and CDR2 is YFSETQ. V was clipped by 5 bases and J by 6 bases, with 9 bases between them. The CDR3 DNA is TGCGCCAGCAGGCTACAGGGCAATGAGCAGTTCTTC. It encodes CASRLQGNEQFF. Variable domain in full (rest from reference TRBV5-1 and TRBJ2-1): KAGVTQTPRYLIKTRGQQVTLSCSPISGHRSVSWYQQTPGQGLQFLFEYFSETQRNKGNFPGRFSGRQFSNSRSEMNVSTLELGDSALYLCASRLQGNEQFFGPGTRLTVL.

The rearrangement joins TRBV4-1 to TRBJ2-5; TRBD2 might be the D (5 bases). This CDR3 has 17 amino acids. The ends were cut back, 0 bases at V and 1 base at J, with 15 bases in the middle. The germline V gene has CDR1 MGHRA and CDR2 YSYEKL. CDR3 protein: CASSQDNRGGFQETQYF. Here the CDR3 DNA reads TGCGCCAGCAGCCAAGACAACCGAGGAGGTTTCCAAGAGACCCAGTACTTC.

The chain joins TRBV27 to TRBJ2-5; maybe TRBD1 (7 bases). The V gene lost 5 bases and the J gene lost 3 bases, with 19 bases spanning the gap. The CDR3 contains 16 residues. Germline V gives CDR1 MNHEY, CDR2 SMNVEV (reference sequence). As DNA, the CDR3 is TGTGCCAGCAGTCTATGGGGCGGGACAGTAGAAGAGACCCAGTACTTC. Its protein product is CASSLWGGTVEETQYF.

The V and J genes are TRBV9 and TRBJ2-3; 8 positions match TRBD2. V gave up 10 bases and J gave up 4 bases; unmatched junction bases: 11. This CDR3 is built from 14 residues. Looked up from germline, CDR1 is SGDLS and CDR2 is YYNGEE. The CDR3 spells CAGGRGGSADTQYF. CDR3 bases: TGTGCCGGGGGCCGGGGGGGCTCGGCAGATACGCAGTATTTT.

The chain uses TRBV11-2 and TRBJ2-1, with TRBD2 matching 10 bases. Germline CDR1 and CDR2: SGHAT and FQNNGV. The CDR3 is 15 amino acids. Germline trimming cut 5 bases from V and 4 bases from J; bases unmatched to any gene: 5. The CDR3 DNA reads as TGTGCCAGCAGCGGCGAGCGGGGGGGATACAATGAGCAGTTCTTC. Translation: CASSGERGGYNEQFF.

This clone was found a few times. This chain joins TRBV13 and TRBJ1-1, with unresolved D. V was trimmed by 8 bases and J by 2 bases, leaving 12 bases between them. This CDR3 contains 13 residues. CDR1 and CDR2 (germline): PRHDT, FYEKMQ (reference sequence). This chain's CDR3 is CASEARDNTEAFF. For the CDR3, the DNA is TGTGCCAGCGAGGCCAGAGATAACACTGAAGCTTTCTTT. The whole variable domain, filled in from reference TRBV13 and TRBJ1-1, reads AAGVIQSPRHLIKEKRETATLKCYPIPRHDTVYWYQQGPGQDPQFLISFYEKMQSDKGSIPDRFSAQQFSDYHSELNMSSLELGDSALYFCASEARDNTEAFFGQGTRLTVV.

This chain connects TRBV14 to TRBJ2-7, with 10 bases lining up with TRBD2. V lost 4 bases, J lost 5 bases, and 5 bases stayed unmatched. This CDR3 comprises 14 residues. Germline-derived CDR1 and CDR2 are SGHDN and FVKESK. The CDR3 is CASSPSGGGHEQYF. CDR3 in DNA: TGTGCCAGCAGCCCTAGCGGGGGTGGCCACGAGCAGTACTTC.

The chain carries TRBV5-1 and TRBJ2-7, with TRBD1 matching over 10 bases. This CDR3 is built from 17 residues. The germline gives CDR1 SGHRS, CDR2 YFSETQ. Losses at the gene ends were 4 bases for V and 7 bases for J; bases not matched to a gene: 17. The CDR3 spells CASSMGTGASEGLEQYF. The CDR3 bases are TGCGCCAGCAGCATGGGGACAGGGGCCTCGGAGGGATTGGAGCAGTACTTC.

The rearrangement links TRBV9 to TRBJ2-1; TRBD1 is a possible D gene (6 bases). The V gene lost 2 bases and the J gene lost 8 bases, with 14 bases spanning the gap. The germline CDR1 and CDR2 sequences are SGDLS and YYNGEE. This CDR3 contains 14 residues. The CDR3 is CASSVPQGSHEQFF. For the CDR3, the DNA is TGTGCCAGCAGCGTGCCACAGGGATCCCATGAGCAGTTCTTC.

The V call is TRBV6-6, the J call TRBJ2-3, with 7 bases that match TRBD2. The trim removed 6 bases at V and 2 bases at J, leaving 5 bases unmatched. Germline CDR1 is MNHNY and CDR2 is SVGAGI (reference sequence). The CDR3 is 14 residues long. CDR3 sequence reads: CASRSGTDTDTQYF. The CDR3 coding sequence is TGTGCCAGCAGAAGCGGGACCGACACAGATACGCAGTATTTT.

CDR3 loop: CASSTQYSNQPQHF. In nucleotides, the CDR3 is TGTGCCAGTAGTACGCAGTATAGCAATCAGCCCCAGCATTTT. This chain uses TRBV19 with TRBJ1-5; D gene uncertain. The CDR3 sequence is 14 residues long. Germline CDR1 and CDR2: LNHDA and SQIVND (reference sequence). Trimming shortened V by 4 bases and J by 0 bases, and 7 bases separated the two germline ends.

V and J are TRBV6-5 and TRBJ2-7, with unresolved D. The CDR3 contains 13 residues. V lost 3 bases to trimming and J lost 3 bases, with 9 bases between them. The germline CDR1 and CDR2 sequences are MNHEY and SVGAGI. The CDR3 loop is CASSYQADYEQYF. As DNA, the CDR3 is TGTGCCAGCAGTTATCAGGCAGACTACGAGCAGTACTTC.

This CDR3 is CAWTRLGSYEQYF. DNA for the CDR3: TGTGCCTGGACCCGACTAGGGTCCTACGAGCAGTACTTC. The chain employs TRBV30 and TRBJ2-7; weak D call: TRBD2 (6 bases). V lost 4 bases and J 1 base, leaving 11 bases between the germline ends. Germline loops: CDR1 GTSNPN, CDR2 SVGIG (reference sequence). This CDR3 is built from 13 residues.

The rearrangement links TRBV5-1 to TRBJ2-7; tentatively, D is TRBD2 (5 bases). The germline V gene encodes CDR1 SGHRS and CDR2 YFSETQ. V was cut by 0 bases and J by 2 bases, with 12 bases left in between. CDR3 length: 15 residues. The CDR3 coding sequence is TGCGCCAGCAGCTTGGGATTATGGGAGACCTACGAGCAGTACTTC. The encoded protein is CASSLGLWETYEQYF.

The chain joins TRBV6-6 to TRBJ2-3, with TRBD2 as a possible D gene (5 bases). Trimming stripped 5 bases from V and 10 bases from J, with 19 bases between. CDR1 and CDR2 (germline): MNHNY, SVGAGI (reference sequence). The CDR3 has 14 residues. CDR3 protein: CASSKPRDFGAQYF. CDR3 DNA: TGTGCCAGCAGTAAACCTCGGGATTTCGGTGCGCAGTATTTT.

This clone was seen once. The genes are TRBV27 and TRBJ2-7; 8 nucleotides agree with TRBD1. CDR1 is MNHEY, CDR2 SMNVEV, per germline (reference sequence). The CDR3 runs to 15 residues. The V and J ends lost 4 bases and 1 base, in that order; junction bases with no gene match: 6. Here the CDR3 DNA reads TGTGCCAGCAGTTCAGGGGGCCAGGGGTCCTACGAGCAGTACTTC. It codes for CASSSGGQGSYEQYF.

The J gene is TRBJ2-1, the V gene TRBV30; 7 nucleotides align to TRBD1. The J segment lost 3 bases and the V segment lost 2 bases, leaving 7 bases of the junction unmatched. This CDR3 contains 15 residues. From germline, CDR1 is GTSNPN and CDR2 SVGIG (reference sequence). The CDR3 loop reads CAWSFTGVFYNEQFF. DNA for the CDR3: TGTGCCTGGAGTTTTACAGGGGTCTTCTACAATGAGCAGTTCTTC.

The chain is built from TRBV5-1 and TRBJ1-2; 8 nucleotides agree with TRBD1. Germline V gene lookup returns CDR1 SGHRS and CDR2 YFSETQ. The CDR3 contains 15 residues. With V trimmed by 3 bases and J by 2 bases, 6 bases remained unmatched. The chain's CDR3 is CASSSGTGINYGYTF. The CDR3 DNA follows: TGCGCCAGCAGCTCCGGGACAGGTATCAACTATGGCTACACCTTC.

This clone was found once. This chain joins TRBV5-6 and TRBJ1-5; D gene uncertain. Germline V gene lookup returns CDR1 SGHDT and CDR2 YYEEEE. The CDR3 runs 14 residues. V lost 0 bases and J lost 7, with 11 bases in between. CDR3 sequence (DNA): TGTGCCAGCAGCTTGGGGGGAGGGTACCAGCCCCAGCATTTT. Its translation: CASSLGGGYQPQHF.

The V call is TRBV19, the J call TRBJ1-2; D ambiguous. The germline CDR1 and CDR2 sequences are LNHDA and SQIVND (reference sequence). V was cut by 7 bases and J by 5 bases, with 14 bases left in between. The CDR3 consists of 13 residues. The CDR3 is CASTPTPWYGYTF. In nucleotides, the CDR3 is TGTGCCAGTACCCCCACACCATGGTATGGCTACACCTTC. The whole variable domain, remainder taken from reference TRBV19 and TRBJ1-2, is DGGITQSPKYLFRKEGQNVTLSCEQNLNHDAMYWYRQDPGQGLRLIYYSQIVNDFQKGDIAEGYSVSREKKESFPLTVTSAQKNPTAFYLCASTPTPWYGYTFGSGTRLTVV.

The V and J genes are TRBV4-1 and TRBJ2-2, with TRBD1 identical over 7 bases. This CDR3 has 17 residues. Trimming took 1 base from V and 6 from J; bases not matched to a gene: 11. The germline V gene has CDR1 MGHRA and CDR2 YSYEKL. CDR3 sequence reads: CASSQAWGQGVAGELFF. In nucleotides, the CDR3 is TGCGCCAGCAGCCAAGCCTGGGGGCAGGGGGTGGCCGGGGAGCTGTTTTTT.

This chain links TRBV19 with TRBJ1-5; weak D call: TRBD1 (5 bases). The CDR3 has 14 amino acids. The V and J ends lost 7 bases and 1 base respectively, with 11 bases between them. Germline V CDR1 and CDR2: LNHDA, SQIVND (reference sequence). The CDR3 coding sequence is TGTGCCAGTAAGACAGACCACAGCAATCAGCCCCAGCATTTT. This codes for CASKTDHSNQPQHF.

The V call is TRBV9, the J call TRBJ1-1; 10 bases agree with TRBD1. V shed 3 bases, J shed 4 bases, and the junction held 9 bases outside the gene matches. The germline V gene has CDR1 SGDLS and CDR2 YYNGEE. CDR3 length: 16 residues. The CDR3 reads CASSGSGTGVGTEAFF. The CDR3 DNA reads TGTGCCAGCAGCGGATCAGGGACAGGGGTTGGCACTGAAGCTTTCTTT. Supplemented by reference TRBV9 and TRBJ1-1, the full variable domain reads DSGVTQTPKHLITATGQRVTLRCSPRSGDLSVYWYQQSLDQGLQFLIQYYNGEERAKGNILERFSAQQFPDLHSELNLSSLELGDSALYFCASSGSGTGVGTEAFFGQGTRLTVV.

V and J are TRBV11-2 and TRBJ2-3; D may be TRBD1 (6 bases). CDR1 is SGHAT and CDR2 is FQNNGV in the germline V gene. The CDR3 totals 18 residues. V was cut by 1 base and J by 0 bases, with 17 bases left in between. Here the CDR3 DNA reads TGTGCCAGCAGCTTAGTAAGTGGCTGGGGGCTAAGCACAGATACGCAGTATTTT. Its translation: CASSLVSGWGLSTDTQYF.

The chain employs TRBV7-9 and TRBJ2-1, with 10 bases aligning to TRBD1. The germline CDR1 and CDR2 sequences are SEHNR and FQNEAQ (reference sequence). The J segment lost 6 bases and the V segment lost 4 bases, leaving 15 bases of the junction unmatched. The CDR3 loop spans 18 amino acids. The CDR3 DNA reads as TGTGCCAGCAGCTCCCCAACGGGGGACAGGGGTATGGGCAATGAGCAGTTCTTC. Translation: CASSSPTGDRGMGNEQFF. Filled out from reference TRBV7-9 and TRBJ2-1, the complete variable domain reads DTGVSQNPRHKITKRGQNVTFRCDPISEHNRLYWYRQTLGQGPEFLTYFQNEAQLEKSRLLSDRFSAERPKGSFSTLEIQRTEQGDSAMYLCASSSPTGDRGMGNEQFFGPGTRLTVL.

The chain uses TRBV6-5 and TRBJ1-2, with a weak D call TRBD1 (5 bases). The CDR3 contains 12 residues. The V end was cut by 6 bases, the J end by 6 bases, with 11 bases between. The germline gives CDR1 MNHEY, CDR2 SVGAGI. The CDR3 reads CASRGGANGYTF. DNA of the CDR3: TGTGCCAGCAGGGGTGGGGCGAATGGCTACACCTTC.

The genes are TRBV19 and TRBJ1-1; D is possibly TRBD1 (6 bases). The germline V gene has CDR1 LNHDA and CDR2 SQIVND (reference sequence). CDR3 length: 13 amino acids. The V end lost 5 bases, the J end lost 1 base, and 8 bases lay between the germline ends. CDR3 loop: CASSATGNTEAFF. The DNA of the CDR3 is TGTGCCAGTAGTGCGACAGGGAACACTGAAGCTTTCTTT.

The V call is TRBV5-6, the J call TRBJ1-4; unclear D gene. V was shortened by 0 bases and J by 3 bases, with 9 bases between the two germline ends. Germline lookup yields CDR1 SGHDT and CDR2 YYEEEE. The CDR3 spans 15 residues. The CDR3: CASSLGVVPNEKLFF. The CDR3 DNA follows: TGTGCCAGCAGCTTGGGAGTAGTACCTAATGAAAAACTGTTTTTT.